This note documents a single T cell receptor (beta chain) sequence. As yet, its antigen is unknown. Germline V CDR1 and CDR2: KGHSH, LQKENI. The CDR3 totals 11 residues. Between the trimmed V and J ends, which lost 4 bases and 6 bases, there was a span of 6 bases. The data derive from a study of shared clonotypes between healthy human individuals. Study results and caveats: Researchers sampled blood only, noting tissue repertoires likely differ.

Only in-frame clones appear in the TCRdb table, and some are missing; sequencing was by immunoSEQ multiplex PCR. Counted here are 1,400,000 or so clones, 98% to 99% occurring once; the ten biggest clones make up 0.3% to 0.45%. What was sequenced was naive CD4+ T cells sorted from blood. Subset: CD45RA+ positively selected. The receptor comes from a man aged 25 to 45 in good health. This chain joins TRBV18 and TRBJ1-1, with D tentatively TRBD1 (6 bases). CDR3 DNA: TGTGCCAGCTCACAGGGGGCTGAAGCTTTCTTT. Its translation: CASSQGAEAFF.